This T cell receptor beta chain appears in the sequencing data of a study of cytomegalovirus exposure and HLA in healthy donors. Study at large: An analysis done earlier identified 90 million to 120 million unique TCR beta sequences from around 180 million T cells.

Vbeta (60) and Jbeta (13) primers were used in the PCR. Measured with immunoSEQ multiplex PCR; TCRdb has only the in-frame clones, and not every one. The sample yields approximately 110,000 clones, more than 60% seen once. The material sequenced was PBMCs. This sequence was found in a woman in her thirties or forties in good health and CMV-seronegative.

This CDR3 is CASSYSQTAAHEQFF. Written as DNA, the CDR3 is TGTGCCAGCAGCTATTCTCAGACAGCCGCTCATGAGCAGTTCTTC. The chain employs TRBV7-3 and TRBJ2-1; weak D call: TRBD1 (5 bases). Trimming shortened V by 4 bases and J by 8 bases, and 18 bases separated the two germline ends. The CDR3 runs 15 residues. The germline gives CDR1 SGHTA, CDR2 FQGTGA.